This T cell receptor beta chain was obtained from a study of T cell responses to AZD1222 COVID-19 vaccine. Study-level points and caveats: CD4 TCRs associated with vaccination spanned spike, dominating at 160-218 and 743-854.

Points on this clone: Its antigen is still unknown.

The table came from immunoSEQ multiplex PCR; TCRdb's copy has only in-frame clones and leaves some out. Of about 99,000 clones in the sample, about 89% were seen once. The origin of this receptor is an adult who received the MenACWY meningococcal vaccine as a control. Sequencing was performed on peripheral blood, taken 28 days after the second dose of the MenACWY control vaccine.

The CDR3 loop is CASSSQGRASQNTEAFF. CDR3 nucleotide sequence: TGTGCCAGCAGCTCACAGGGTCGTGCCAGTCAGAACACTGAAGCTTTCTTT. This chain links TRBV7-9 with TRBJ1-1, with a possible D match to TRBD1 (6 bases). The V and J ends lost 4 bases and 1 base respectively, with 19 bases between them. The CDR3 loop spans 17 amino acids. Germline CDR1 and CDR2: SEHNR and FQNEAQ (reference sequence).